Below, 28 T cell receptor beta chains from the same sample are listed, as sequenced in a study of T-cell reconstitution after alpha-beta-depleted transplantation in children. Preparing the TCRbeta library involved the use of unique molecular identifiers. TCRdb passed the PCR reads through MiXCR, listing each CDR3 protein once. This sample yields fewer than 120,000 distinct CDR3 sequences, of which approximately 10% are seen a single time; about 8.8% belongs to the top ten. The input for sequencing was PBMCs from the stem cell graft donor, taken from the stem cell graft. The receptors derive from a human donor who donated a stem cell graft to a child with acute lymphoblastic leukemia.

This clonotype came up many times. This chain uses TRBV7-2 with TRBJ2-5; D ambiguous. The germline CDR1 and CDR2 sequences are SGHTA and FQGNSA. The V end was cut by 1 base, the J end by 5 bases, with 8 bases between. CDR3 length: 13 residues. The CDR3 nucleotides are TGTGCCAGCAGCTTAGTCAGGCGGGAGACCCAGTACTTC. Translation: CASSLVRRETQYF.

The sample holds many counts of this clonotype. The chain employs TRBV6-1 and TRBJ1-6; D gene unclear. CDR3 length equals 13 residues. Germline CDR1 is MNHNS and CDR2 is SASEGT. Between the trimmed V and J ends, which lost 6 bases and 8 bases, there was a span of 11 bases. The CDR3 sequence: CASSDIPDSPLHF. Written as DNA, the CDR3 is TGTGCCAGCAGCGATATCCCAGATTCACCCCTCCACTTT.

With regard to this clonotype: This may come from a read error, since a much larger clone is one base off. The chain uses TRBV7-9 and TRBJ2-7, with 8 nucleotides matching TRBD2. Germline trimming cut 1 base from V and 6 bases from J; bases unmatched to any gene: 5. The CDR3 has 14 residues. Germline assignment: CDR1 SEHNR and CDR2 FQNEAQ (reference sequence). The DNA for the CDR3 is TGTGCCAGCAGCTTAGTTGCTAGCGGGTGCGAGCAGTACTTC. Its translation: CASSLVASGCEQYF.

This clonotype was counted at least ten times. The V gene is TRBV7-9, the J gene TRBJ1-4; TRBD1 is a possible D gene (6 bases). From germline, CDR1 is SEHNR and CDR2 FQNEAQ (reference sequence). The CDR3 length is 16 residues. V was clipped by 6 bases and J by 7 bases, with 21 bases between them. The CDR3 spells CASRTTVQGRGEKLFF. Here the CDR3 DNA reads TGTGCCAGCAGGACCACCGTCCAGGGGAGGGGTGAAAAACTGTTTTTT.

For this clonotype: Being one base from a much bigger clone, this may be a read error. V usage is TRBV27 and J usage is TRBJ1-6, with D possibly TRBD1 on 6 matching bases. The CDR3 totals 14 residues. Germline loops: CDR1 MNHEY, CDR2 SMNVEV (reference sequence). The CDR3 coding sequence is TGTGCCAGCAGTTTAGAACAGGGTGATTCACACCTCCACTTT. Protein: CASSLEQGDSHLHF.

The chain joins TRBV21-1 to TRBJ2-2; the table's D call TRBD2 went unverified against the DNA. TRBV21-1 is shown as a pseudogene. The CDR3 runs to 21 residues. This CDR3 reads CASSKPAGTSGGPRGTGELFF. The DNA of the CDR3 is TGTGCCAGCAGCAAACCTGCCGGGACTAGCGGGGGGCCGAGAGGTACCGGGGAGCTGTTTTTT.

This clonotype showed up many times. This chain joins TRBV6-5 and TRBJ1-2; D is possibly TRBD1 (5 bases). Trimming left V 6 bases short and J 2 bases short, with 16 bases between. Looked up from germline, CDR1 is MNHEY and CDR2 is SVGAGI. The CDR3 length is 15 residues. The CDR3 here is CASSTAGKANYGYTF. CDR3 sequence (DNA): TGTGCCAGCAGCACCGCAGGGAAGGCGAACTATGGCTACACCTTC.

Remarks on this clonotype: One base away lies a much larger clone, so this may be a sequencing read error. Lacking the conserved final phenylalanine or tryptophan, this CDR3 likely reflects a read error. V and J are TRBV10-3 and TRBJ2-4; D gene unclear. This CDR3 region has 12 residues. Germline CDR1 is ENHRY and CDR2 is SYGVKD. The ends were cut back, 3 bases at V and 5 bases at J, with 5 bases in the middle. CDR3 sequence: CAISEGQNIQYS. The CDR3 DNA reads TGTGCCATCAGTGAAGGCCAAAACATTCAGTACTCC.

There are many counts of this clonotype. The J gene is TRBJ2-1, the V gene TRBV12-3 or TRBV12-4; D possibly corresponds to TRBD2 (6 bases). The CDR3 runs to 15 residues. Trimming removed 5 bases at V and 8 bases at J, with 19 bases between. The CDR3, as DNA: TGTGCCAGCAGTATAAGACTAGGCTTCAATCATGAGCAGTTCTTC. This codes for CASSIRLGFNHEQFF.

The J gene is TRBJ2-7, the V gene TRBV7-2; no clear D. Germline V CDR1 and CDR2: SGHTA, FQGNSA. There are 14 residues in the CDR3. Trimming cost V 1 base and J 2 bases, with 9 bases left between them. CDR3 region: CASSLVRFTYEQYF. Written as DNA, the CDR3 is TGTGCCAGCAGCTTAGTCAGGTTCACCTACGAGCAGTACTTC.

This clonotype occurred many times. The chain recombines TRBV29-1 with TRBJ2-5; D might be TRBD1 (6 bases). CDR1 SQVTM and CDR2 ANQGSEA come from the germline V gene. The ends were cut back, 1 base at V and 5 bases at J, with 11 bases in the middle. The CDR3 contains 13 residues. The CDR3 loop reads CSVEGTAGETQYF. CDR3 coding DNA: TGCAGCGTTGAAGGGACAGCCGGTGAGACCCAGTACTTC.

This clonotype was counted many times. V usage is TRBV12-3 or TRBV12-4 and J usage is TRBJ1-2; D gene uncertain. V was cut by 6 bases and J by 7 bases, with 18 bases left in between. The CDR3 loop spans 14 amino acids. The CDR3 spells CASSPRPLASGYTF. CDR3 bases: TGTGCCAGCAGCCCCCGGCCTCTCGCTTCTGGCTACACCTTC.

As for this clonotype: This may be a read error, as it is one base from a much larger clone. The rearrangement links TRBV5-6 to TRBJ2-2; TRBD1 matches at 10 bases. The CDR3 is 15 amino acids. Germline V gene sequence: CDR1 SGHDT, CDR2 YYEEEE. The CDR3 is CASSFGTGDTWELFF. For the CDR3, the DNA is TGTGCCAGCAGCTTCGGGACAGGGGACACCTGGGAGCTGTTTTTT. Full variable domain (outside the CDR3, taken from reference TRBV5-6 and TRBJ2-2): DAGVTQSPTHLIKTRGQQVTLRCSPKSGHDTVSWYQQALGQGPQFIFQYYEEEERQRGNFPDRFSGHQFPNYSSELNVNALLLGDSALYLCASSFGTGDTWELFFGEGSRLTVL.

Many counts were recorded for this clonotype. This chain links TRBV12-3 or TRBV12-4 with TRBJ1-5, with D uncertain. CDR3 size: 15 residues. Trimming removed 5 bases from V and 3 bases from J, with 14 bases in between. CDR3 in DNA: TGTGCCAGCAGTACAGCCTCCGGGTTCAATCAGCCCCAGCATTTT. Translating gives CASSTASGFNQPQHF.

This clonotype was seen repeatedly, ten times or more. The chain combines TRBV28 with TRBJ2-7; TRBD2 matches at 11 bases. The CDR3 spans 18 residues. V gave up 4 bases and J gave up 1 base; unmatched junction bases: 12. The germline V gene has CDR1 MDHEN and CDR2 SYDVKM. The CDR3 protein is CASSYLGLRLAGSYEQYF. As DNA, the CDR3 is TGTGCCAGCAGTTACCTGGGACTAAGACTAGCGGGGTCCTACGAGCAGTACTTC.

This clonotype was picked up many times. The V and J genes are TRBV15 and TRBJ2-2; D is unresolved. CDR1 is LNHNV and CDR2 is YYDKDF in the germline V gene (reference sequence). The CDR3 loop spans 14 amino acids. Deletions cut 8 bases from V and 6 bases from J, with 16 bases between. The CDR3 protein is CATSGPRGSGELFF. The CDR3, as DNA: TGTGCCACCTCCGGGCCTCGAGGATCCGGGGAGCTGTTTTTT.

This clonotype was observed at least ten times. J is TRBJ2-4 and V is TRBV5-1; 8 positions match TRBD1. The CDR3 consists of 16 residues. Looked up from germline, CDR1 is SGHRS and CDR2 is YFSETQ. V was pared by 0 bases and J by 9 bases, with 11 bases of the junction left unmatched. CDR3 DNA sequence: TGCGCCAGCAGCTTGGCCGAGACAGGGGTTTTAGGCATTCAGTACTTC. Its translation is CASSLAETGVLGIQYF.

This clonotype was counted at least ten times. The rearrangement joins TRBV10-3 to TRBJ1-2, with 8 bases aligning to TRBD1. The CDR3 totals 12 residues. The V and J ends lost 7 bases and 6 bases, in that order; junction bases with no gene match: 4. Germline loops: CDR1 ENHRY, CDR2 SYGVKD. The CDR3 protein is CAITGQDDGYTF. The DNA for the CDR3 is TGTGCCATCACGGGACAGGACGATGGCTACACCTTC.

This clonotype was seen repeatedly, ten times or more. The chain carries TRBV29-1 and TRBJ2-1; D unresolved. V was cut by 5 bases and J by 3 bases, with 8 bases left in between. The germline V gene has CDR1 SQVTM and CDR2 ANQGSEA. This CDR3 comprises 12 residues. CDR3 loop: CSVLWGYNEQFF. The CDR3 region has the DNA TGCAGCGTTCTCTGGGGCTACAATGAGCAGTTCTTC.

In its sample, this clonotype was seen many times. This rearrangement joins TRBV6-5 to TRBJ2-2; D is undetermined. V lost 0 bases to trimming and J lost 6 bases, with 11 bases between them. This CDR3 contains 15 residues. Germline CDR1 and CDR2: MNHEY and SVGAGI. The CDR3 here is CASSYSNRAPGELFF. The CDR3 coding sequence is TGTGCCAGCAGTTACTCGAATAGGGCCCCCGGGGAGCTGTTTTTT.

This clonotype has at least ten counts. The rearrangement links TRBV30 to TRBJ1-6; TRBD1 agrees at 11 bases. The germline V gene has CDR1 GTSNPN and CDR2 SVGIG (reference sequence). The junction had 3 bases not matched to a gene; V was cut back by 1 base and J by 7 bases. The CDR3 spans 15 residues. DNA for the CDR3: TGTGCCTGGAGTGCCGGACAGGGGGCGAATTCACCCCTCCACTTT. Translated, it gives CAWSAGQGANSPLHF.

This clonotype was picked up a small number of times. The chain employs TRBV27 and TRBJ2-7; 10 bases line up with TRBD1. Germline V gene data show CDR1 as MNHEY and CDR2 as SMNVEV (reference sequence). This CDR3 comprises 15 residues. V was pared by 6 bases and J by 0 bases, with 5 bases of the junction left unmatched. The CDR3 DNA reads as TGTGCCAGCAGGACGGGACAGGGGTTCTCCTACGAGCAGTACTTC. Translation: CASRTGQGFSYEQYF.

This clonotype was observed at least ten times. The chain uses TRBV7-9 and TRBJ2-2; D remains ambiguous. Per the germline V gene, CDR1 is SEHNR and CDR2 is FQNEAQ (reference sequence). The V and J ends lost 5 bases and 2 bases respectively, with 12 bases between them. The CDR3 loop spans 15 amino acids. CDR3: CASSGLVPNTGELFF. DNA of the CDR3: TGTGCCAGCAGCGGGTTGGTTCCCAACACCGGGGAGCTGTTTTTT.

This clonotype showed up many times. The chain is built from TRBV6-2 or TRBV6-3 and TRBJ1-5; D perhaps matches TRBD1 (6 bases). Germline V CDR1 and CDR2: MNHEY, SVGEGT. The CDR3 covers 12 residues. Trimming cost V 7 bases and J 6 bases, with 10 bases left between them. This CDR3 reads CASTRGAQPQHF. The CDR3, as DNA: TGTGCCAGCACTAGGGGGGCTCAGCCCCAGCATTTT.

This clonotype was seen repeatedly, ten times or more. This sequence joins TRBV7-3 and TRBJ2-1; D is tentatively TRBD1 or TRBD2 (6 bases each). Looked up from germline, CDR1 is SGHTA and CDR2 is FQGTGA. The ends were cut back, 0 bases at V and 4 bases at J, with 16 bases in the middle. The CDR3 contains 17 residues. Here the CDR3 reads CASSLTFGGWGYNEQFF. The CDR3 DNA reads TGTGCCAGCAGCTTAACGTTCGGGGGCTGGGGGTACAATGAGCAGTTCTTC. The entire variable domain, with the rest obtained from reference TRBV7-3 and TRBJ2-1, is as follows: GAGVSQTPSNKVTEKGKYVELRCDPISGHTALYWYRQSLGQGPEFLIYFQGTGAADDSGLPNDRFFAVRPEGSVSTLKIQRTERGDSAVYLCASSLTFGGWGYNEQFFGPGTRLTVL.

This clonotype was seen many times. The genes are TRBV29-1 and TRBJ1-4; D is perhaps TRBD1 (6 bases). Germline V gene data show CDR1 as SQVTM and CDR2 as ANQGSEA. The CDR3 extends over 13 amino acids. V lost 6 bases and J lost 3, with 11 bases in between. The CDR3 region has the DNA TGCAGCGTGTTGACAGGAGCTAATGAAAAACTGTTTTTT. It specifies CSVLTGANEKLFF.

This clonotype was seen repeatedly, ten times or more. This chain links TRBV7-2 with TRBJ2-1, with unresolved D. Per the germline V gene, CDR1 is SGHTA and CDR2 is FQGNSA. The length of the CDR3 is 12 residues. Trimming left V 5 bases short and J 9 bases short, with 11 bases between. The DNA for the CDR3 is TGTGCCAGCAGCGCAGGAGTGGTTGAGCAGTTCTTC. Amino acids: CASSAGVVEQFF.

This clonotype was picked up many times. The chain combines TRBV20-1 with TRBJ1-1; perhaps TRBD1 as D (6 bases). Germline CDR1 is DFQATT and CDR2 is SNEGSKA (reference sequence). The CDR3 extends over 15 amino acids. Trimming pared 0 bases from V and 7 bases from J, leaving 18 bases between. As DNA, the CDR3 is TGCAGTGCTAGAGATCCAGGGACAAGGGACTTTGAAGCTTTCTTT. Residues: CSARDPGTRDFEAFF.